This TCR beta chain was observed in a study of blood T cell repertoires in COVID-19. Across the whole study: Samples taken during acute and convalescent COVID-19 were collected in the United States, Italy and Spain. T cells, B-cell-depleted T cells, or PBMCs provided the cDNA or gDNA that served as material.

How the authors handled the data: By means of reference gene primer amplification, nucleated cell counts were estimated. TCRdb's table, derived via immunoSEQ multiplex PCR, lists solely in-frame clones and lacks some. Clone size and the V and J calls come from that table; the DNA yielded D and trimming. The sample lists about 240,000 clones, 70% to 80% occurring once. The germline CDR1 and CDR2 sequences are KGHDR and SFDVKD. Trimming removed 2 bases from V and 2 bases from J, with 7 bases in between. The CDR3 is 14 amino acids. This receptor was taken from a woman aged 80 or older with acute or convalescent COVID-19. The genes are TRBV24-1 and TRBJ2-3; D remains unclear. The source material was peripheral blood. The CDR3 loop reads CATSDSTITDTQYF. The CDR3 nucleotides read TGTGCCACCAGTGATTCAACTATCACAGATACGCAGTATTTT.